These T cell receptor beta chains were read from a single sample in a study of blood T cells in healthy people across ages. MiXCR, applied by TCRdb to the 5' RACE reads, yields one record per CDR3 protein. The sample consists of over 600,000 distinct CDR3 sequences, around half of them appearing once. What was sequenced was blood. These receptors were taken from an older man in good health. Each CDR3 is given with its conserved first and last residue. A D gene is named only where the DNA matches it firmly. Size is omitted from some rows. Given values are once, few, many or a class for expanded clones.

d_gene | j_gene | len | abundance | v_gene | CDR3aa | CDR3nt
- | TRBJ2-5 | 16 | - | TRBV6-2/TRBV6-3 | CASSYSFGLIQETQYF | TGTGCCAGCAGTTACTCCTTCGGACTAATACAAGAGACCCAGTACTTC
TRBD2 | TRBJ2-7 | 18 | - | TRBV7-2 | CASSLGPTGLAGAYEQYF | TGTGCCAGCAGCTTAGGCCCGACTGGACTAGCGGGAGCCTACGAGCAGTACTTC
TRBD2 | TRBJ2-5 | 18 | - | TRBV3-1 | CASSQEEKGRAGEKTQYF | TGTGCCAGCAGCCAAGAGGAAAAGGGACGAGCGGGAGAGAAGACCCAGTACTTC
TRBD1 | TRBJ2-7 | 16 | - | TRBV13 | CASSSSGTGSSYEQYF | TGTGCCAGCAGCAGTTCCGGGACAGGGAGCTCCTACGAGCAGTACTTC
TRBD1 | TRBJ1-2 | 15 | - | TRBV28 | CASSPPGQGAYGYTF | TGTGCCAGCAGTCCACCGGGACAGGGGGCCTATGGCTACACCTTC
TRBD2 | TRBJ2-1 | 15 | few | TRBV7-3 | CASSSNSGRHNEQFF | TGTGCCAGCAGCTCGAATAGCGGGAGGCACAATGAGCAGTTCTTC
- | TRBJ2-3 | 15 | many | TRBV10-3 | CAISETSASTDTQYF | TGTGCCATCAGTGAAACCTCGGCTAGCACAGATACGCAGTATTTT
- | TRBJ2-7 | 15 | - | TRBV5-1 | CASSLEMGRRYEQYF | TGCGCCAGCAGCTTAGAAATGGGGCGTCGGTACGAGCAGTACTTC
- | TRBJ1-5 | 13 | - | TRBV3-1 | CASSRLPNQPQHF | TGTGCCAGCAGCCGACTTCCGAATCAGCCCCAGCATTTT
TRBD2 | TRBJ2-2 | 15 | few | TRBV5-6 | CASSLAAGATGELFF | TGTGCCAGCAGCTTGGCCGCGGGAGCTACCGGGGAGCTGTTTTTT
TRBD1 | TRBJ1-6 | 15 | - | TRBV7-9 | CASRRTGQRNSPLHF | TGTGCCAGCAGACGGACGGGACAGAGGAATTCACCCCTCCACTTT
- | TRBJ1-1 | 14 | - | TRBV6-1 | CASPALGENTEAFF | TGTGCCAGCCCTGCCCTAGGGGAGAACACTGAAGCTTTCTTT